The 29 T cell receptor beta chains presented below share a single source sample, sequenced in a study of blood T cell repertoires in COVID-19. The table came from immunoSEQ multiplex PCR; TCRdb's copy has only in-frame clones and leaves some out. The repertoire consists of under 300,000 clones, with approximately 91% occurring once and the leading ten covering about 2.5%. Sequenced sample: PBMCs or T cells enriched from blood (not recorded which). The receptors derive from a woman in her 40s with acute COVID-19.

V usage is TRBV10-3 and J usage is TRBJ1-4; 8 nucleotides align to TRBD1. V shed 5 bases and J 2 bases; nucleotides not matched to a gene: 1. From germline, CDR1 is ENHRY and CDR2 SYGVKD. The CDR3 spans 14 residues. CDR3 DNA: TGTGCCATCAGTACAGGGGGTACTAATGAAAAACTGTTTTTT. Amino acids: CAISTGGTNEKLFF.

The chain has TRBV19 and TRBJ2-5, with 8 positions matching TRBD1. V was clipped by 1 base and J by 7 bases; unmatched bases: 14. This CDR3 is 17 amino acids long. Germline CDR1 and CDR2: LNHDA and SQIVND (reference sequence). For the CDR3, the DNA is TGTGCCAGTAGTATAGGAACTGGGACAGGCTTACTGCGGACCCAGTACTTC. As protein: CASSIGTGTGLLRTQYF.

This chain's CDR3 is CASSPGLAGGRTGELFF. CDR3 in DNA: TGTGCCAGCAGCCCGGGACTAGCGGGAGGGCGTACCGGGGAGCTGTTTTTT. This chain connects TRBV5-6 to TRBJ2-2; 16 nucleotides line up with TRBD2. J lost 5 bases, V lost 4 bases, and 5 bases had no gene match. Germline V gene data show CDR1 as SGHDT and CDR2 as YYEEEE. This CDR3 has 17 amino acids.

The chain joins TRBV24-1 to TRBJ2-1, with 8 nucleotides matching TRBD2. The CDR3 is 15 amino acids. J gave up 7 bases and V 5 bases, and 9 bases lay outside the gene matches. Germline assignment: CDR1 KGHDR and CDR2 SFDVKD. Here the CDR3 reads CATSGGSGVQNEQFF. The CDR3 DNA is TGTGCCACCAGTGGGGGTAGCGGGGTTCAGAATGAGCAGTTCTTC.

The CDR3 loop reads CANTGTRRYEQYF. The CDR3 DNA follows: TGCGCCAACACCGGGACACGACGGTACGAGCAGTACTTC. The V gene is TRBV10-1, the J gene TRBJ2-7; TRBD1 might be the D (6 bases). The CDR3 loop spans 13 amino acids. The V end lost 10 bases, the J end lost 4 bases, and 17 bases lay between the germline ends. The germline V gene encodes CDR1 WNHNN and CDR2 SYGVQD (reference sequence).

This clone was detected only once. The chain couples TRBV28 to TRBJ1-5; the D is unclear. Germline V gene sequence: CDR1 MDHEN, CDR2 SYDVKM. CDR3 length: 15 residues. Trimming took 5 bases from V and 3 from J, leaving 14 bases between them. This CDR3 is CASSTTTIINQPQHF. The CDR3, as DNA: TGTGCCAGCAGTACAACCACCATAATCAATCAGCCCCAGCATTTT. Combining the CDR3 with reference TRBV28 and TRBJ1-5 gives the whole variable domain DVKVTQSSRYLVKRTGEKVFLECVQDMDHENMFWYRQDPGLGLRLIYFSYDVKMKEKGDIPEGYSVSREKKERFSLILESASTNQTSMYLCASSTTTIINQPQHFGDGTRLSIL.

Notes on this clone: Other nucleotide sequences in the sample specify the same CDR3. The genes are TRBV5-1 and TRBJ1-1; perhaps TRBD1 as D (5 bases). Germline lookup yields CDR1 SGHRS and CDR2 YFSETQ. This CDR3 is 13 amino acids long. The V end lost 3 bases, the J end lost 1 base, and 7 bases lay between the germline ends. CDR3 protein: CASSSTGNTEAFF. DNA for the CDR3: TGCGCCAGCAGCTCCACAGGGAACACTGAAGCTTTCTTT.

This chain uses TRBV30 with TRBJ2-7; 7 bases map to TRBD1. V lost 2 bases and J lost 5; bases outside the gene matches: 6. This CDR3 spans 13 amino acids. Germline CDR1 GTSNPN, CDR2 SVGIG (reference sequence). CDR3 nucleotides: TGTGCCTGGAGTCAGGACAGGTTCCACGAGCAGTACTTC. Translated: CAWSQDRFHEQYF.

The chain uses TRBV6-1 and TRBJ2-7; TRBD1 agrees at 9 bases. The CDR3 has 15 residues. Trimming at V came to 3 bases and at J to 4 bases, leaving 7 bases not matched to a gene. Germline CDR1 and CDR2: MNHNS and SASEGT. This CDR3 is CASSDRQGVGYEQYF. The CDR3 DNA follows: TGTGCCAGCAGTGATAGACAGGGGGTCGGTTACGAGCAGTACTTC.

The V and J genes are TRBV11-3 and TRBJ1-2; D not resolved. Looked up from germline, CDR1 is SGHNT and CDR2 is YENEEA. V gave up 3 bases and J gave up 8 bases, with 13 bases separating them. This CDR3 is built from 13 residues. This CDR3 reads CASSFHQAYGYTF. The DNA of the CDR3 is TGTGCCAGCAGCTTCCATCAGGCTTACGGCTACACCTTC.

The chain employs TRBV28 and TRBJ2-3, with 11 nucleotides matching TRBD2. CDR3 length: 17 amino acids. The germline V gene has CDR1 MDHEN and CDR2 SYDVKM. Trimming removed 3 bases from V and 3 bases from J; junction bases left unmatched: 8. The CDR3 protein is CASSFPASGGTTDTQYF. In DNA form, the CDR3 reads TGTGCCAGCAGTTTCCCCGCTAGCGGGGGGACTACAGATACGCAGTATTTT.

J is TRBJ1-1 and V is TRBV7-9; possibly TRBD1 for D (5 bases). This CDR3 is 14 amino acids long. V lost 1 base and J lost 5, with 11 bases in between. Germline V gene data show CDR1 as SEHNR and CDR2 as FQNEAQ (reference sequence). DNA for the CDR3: TGTGCCAGCAGCTTAGGGGGCCTAAGAACTGAAGCTTTCTTT. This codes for CASSLGGLRTEAFF.

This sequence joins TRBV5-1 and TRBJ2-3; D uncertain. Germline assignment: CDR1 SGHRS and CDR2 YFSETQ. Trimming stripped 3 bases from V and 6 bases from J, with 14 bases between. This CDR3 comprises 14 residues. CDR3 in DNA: TGCGCCAGCAGCTACCCTCGCCTGGGCGATACGCAGTATTTT. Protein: CASSYPRLGDTQYF.

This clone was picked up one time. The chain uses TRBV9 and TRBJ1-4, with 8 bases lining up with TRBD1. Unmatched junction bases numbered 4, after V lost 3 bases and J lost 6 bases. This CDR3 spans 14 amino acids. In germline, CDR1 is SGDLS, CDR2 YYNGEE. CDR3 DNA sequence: TGTGCCAGCAGCGGGACAGGGACGGATGAAAAACTGTTTTTT. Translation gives CASSGTGTDEKLFF.

Here the CDR3 DNA reads TGTGCCAGCTCACCTCGGACTAGCGGGGGGCTGAGCTCCTACAATGAGCAGTTCTTC. It encodes CASSPRTSGGLSSYNEQFF. The J gene is TRBJ2-1, the V gene TRBV18, with 14 bases lining up with TRBD2. The junction had 7 bases not matched to a gene; V was cut back by 3 bases and J by 0 bases. The CDR3 sequence is 19 residues long. The germline V gene has CDR1 KGHSH and CDR2 LQKENI.

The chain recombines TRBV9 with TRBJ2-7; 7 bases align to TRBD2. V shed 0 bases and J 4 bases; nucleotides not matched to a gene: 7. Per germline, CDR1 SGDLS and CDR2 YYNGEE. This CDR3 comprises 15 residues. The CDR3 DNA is TGTGCCAGCAGCGTAGATTCGGGAGGTGGGTACGAGCAGTACTTC. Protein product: CASSVDSGGGYEQYF.

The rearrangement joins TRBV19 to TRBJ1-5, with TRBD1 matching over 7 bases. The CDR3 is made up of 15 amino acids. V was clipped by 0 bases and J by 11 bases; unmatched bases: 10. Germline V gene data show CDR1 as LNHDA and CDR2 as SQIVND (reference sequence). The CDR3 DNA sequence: TGTGCCAGTAGTATAGATCTAACGACAGGGCGGACCCAGCATTTT. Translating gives CASSIDLTTGRTQHF.

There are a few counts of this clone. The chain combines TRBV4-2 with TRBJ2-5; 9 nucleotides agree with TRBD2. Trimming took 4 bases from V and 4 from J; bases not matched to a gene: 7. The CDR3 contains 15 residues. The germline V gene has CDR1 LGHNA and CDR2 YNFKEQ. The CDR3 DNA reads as TGTGCCAGCAGCCGCACCTTAGCGGGAGCAGAGACCCAGTACTTC. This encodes CASSRTLAGAETQYF.

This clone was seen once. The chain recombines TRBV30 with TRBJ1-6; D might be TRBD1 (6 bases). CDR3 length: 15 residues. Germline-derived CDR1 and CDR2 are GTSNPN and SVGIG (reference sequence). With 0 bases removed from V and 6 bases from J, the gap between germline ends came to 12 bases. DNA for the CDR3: TGTGCCTGGAGTGTACAGGGTGGTGGTAATTCACCCCTCCACTTT. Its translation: CAWSVQGGGNSPLHF.

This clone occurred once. This CDR3 reads CASSEGLAGVQETQYF. For the CDR3, the DNA is TGTGCCAGCAGTGAAGGACTAGCGGGGGTCCAGGAGACCCAGTACTTC. The gene calls are TRBV25-1 and TRBJ2-5; 13 nucleotides agree with TRBD2. The V and J ends lost 2 bases and 5 bases, in that order; junction bases with no gene match: 5. Germline V gene data show CDR1 as MGHDK and CDR2 as SYGVNS. This CDR3 has 16 amino acids.

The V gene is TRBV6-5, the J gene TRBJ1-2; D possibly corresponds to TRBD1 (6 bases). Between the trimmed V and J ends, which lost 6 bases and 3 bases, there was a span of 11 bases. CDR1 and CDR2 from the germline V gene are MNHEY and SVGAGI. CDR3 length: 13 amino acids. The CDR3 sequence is CASRPGTYYGYTF. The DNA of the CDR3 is TGTGCCAGCAGGCCCGGGACATACTATGGCTACACCTTC.

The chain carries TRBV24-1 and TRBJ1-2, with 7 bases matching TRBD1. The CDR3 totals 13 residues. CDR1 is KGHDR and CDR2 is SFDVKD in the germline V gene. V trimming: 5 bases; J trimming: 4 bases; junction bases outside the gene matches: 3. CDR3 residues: CATSGGTVYGYTF. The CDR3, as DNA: TGTGCCACCAGTGGCGGGACAGTCTATGGCTACACCTTC.

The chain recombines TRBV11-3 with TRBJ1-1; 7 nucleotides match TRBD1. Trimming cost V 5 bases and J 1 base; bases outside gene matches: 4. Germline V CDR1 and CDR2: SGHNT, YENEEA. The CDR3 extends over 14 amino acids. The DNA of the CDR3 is TGTGCCAGCAGCACCCGGACAGGGAACACTGAAGCTTTCTTT. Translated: CASSTRTGNTEAFF.

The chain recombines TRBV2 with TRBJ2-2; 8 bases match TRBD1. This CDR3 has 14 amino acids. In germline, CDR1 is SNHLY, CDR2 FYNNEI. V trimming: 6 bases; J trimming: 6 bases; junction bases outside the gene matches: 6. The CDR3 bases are TGTGCCAGCAGGAGGGCAGGGGGCTCCGGGGAGCTGTTTTTT. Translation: CASRRAGGSGELFF.

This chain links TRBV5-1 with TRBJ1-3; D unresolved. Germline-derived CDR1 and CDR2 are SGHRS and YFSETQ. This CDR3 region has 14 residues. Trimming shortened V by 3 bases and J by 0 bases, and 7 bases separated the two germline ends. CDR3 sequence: CASSYSSSGNTIYF. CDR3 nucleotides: TGCGCCAGCAGCTACAGTAGCTCTGGAAACACCATATATTTT.

CDR3 residues: CASSQQPGGEAFF. The CDR3 nucleotides read TGTGCCAGCAGCCAACAACCGGGAGGTGAAGCTTTCTTT. The chain links TRBV14 to TRBJ1-1; D remains ambiguous. Germline loops: CDR1 SGHDN, CDR2 FVKESK. V was cut by 2 bases and J by 7 bases, with 11 bases left in between. This CDR3 is 13 amino acids long.

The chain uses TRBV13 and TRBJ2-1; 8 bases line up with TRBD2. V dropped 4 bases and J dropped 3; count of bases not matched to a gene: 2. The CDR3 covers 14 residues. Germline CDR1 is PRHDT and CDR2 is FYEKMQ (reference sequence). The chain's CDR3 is CASSSGTSYNEQFF. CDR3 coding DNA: TGTGCCAGCAGCTCCGGGACTAGCTACAATGAGCAGTTCTTC.

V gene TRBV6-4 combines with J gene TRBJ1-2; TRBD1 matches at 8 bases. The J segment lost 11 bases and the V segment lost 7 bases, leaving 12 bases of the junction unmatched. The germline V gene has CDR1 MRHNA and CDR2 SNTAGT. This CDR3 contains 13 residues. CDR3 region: CASTRQGRTVYTF. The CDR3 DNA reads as TGTGCCAGCACTAGACAGGGGCGAACCGTTTACACCTTC.

The CDR3 loop reads CASSLAYGTGGSTEAFF. CDR3 in DNA: TGTGCCAGCAGCTTAGCGTATGGGACAGGGGGGTCCACTGAAGCTTTCTTT. This sequence joins TRBV7-8 and TRBJ1-1; the match to TRBD1 covers 11 bases. Germline CDR1 reads SGHVS; CDR2 reads FQNEAQ. The CDR3 runs to 17 residues. J was trimmed by 4 bases and V by 0 bases; bases with no gene match: 7. Filled out from reference TRBV7-8 and TRBJ1-1, the complete variable domain reads GAGVSQSPRYKVAKRGQDVALRCDPISGHVSLFWYQQALGQGPEFLTYFQNEAQLDKSGLPSDRFFAERPEGSVSTLKIQRTQQEDSAVYLCASSLAYGTGGSTEAFFGQGTRLTVV.